This is a list of T cell receptor beta chains from one sample in a study of preoperative IRX-2 immunotherapy in early breast cancer. Here immunoSEQ multiplex PCR was the method, and the copy in TCRdb shows in-frame clones only, minus some. The sample lists 3,500 or so clones; 71% were seen once. Material: tumor tissue, obtained after IRX-2 immunotherapy. These TCRs come from a human donor with breast cancer. CDR3s include the opening cysteine and the closing phenylalanine or tryptophan. The order of the fields is D gene, clone size, V gene, J gene, CDR3 protein, CDR3 DNA. A D gene is named only where the DNA matches it firmly. Clone size is given for some rows only: seen once, a few or many times, or a class if the clone is expanded.

d_call: .
clone_size: .
v_call: TRBV14
j_call: TRBJ1-1
cdr3_aa: CASSQDNKIEAFF
cdr3_nt: TGTGCCAGCAGCCAAGATAACAAGATAGAAGCTTTCTTT

d_call: TRBD1
clone_size: few
v_call: TRBV19
j_call: TRBJ1-2
cdr3_aa: CASSTRTGDNGYTF
cdr3_nt: TGTGCCAGTAGTACCCGGACAGGGGATAATGGCTACACCTTC

d_call: .
clone_size: .
v_call: TRBV19
j_call: TRBJ1-3
cdr3_aa: CASSLRGGGNTIYF
cdr3_nt: TGTGCCAGTAGTCTCCGGGGGGGTGGAAACACCATATATTTT

d_call: .
clone_size: .
v_call: TRBV7-5
j_call: TRBJ2-1
cdr3_aa: CASSLNHGTFSSYNEQFF
cdr3_nt: TGTGCCAGCAGCTTGAACCACGGGACTTTTAGCTCCTACAATGAGCAGTTCTTC

d_call: .
clone_size: .
v_call: TRBV7-2
j_call: TRBJ1-1
cdr3_aa: CASSFAEDTEAFF
cdr3_nt: TGTGCTAGCAGCTTCGCGGAGGACACTGAAGCTTTCTTT

d_call: .
clone_size: .
v_call: TRBV6-8
j_call: TRBJ1-4
cdr3_aa: CASRRGTSGMGEKLFF
cdr3_nt: TGTGCCAGCAGGCGCGGGACATCGGGAATGGGTGAAAAACTGTTTTTT

d_call: .
clone_size: .
v_call: TRBV11-3
j_call: TRBJ1-6
cdr3_aa: CASSFAPRGSSYNSPLHF
cdr3_nt: TGTGCCAGCAGCTTTGCTCCTAGGGGGAGCTCCTATAATTCACCCCTCCACTTT

d_call: TRBD1
clone_size: .
v_call: TRBV18
j_call: TRBJ1-6
cdr3_aa: CASSLRTGGLKNNSPLHF
cdr3_nt: TGTGCCAGCTCACTTCGGACAGGGGGCCTCAAAAATAATTCACCCCTCCACTTT

d_call: TRBD1
clone_size: .
v_call: TRBV11-3
j_call: TRBJ1-2
cdr3_aa: CASSHGTYRGGYGYTF
cdr3_nt: TGTGCCAGCAGCCACGGCACGTACAGGGGAGGCTATGGCTACACCTTC

d_call: TRBD1
clone_size: .
v_call: TRBV12-5
j_call: TRBJ1-1
cdr3_aa: CASGLISTGDTEAFF
cdr3_nt: TGTGCTAGTGGTTTGATATCAACAGGGGACACTGAAGCTTTCTTT

d_call: TRBD2
clone_size: few
v_call: TRBV25-1
j_call: TRBJ2-2
cdr3_aa: CASRGLATTGELFF
cdr3_nt: TGTGCCAGCAGAGGACTAGCTACCACCGGGGAGCTGTTTTTT

d_call: .
clone_size: .
v_call: TRBV5-1
j_call: TRBJ1-4
cdr3_aa: CASSDTGATNEKLFF
cdr3_nt: TGCGCCAGCAGCGATACAGGTGCAACTAATGAAAAACTGTTTTTT

d_call: .
clone_size: .
v_call: TRBV4-1
j_call: TRBJ2-2
cdr3_aa: CASSPERWQGTGELFF
cdr3_nt: TGCGCCAGCAGCCCTGAGCGATGGCAGGGCACCGGGGAGCTGTTTTTT

d_call: .
clone_size: .
v_call: TRBV28
j_call: TRBJ1-4
cdr3_aa: CASSEGAANEKLFF
cdr3_nt: TGTGCCAGCAGCGAAGGGGCAGCTAATGAAAAACTGTTTTTT

d_call: .
clone_size: .
v_call: TRBV6-8
j_call: TRBJ2-3
cdr3_aa: CASSVRHPPDTQYF
cdr3_nt: TGTGCCAGCAGTGTAAGGCACCCGCCAGATACGCAGTATTTT

d_call: TRBD1
clone_size: few
v_call: TRBV11-3
j_call: TRBJ1-6
cdr3_aa: CASSLDRLNSPLHF
cdr3_nt: TGTGCCAGCAGCTTGGACAGGCTGAATTCACCCCTCCACTTT

d_call: .
clone_size: few
v_call: TRBV18
j_call: TRBJ1-1
cdr3_aa: CASSPPGGETEAFF
cdr3_nt: TGTGCCAGCTCACCACCGGGTGGGGAAACTGAAGCTTTCTTT

d_call: .
clone_size: .
v_call: TRBV11-3
j_call: TRBJ1-4
cdr3_aa: CASSLGGRNEKLFF
cdr3_nt: TGTGCCAGCAGCTTAGGGGGCCGTAATGAAAAACTGTTTTTT

d_call: .
clone_size: .
v_call: TRBV19
j_call: TRBJ2-3
cdr3_aa: CASRQTDTQYF
cdr3_nt: TGTGCCAGTAGACAGACAGATACGCAGTATTTT

d_call: .
clone_size: .
v_call: TRBV30
j_call: TRBJ1-2
cdr3_aa: CAWTSQGTGDGYTF
cdr3_nt: TGTGCCTGGACCAGCCAGGGTACGGGAGATGGCTACACCTTC

d_call: TRBD1
clone_size: .
v_call: TRBV6-8
j_call: TRBJ2-3
cdr3_aa: CASRSPIGQVSTDTQYF
cdr3_nt: TGTGCCAGCAGGTCCCCTATAGGACAGGTCTCCACAGATACGCAGTATTTT

d_call: .
clone_size: .
v_call: TRBV6-8
j_call: TRBJ1-1
cdr3_aa: CASKSHHDMNTEAFF
cdr3_nt: TGTGCCAGCAAGTCACATCACGACATGAACACTGAAGCTTTCTTT

d_call: .
clone_size: medium-sized
v_call: TRBV18
j_call: TRBJ1-1
cdr3_aa: CASSPPQNTEAFF
cdr3_nt: TGTGCCAGCTCACCACCGCAGAACACTGAAGCTTTCTTT

d_call: .
clone_size: .
v_call: TRBV28
j_call: TRBJ1-5
cdr3_aa: CASRLGTLRDQPQHF
cdr3_nt: TGTGCCAGCAGACTCGGGACTCTAAGGGATCAGCCCCAGCATTTT

d_call: TRBD2
clone_size: .
v_call: TRBV6-8
j_call: TRBJ2-3
cdr3_aa: CASSYTSSGVNTDTQYF
cdr3_nt: TGTGCCAGCAGTTACACGTCTAGCGGAGTAAACACAGATACGCAGTATTTT

d_call: .
clone_size: .
v_call: TRBV19
j_call: TRBJ1-5
cdr3_aa: CASIPPGGQPQHF
cdr3_nt: TGTGCCAGTATCCCACCTGGGGGACAGCCCCAGCATTTT

d_call: .
clone_size: .
v_call: TRBV10-3
j_call: TRBJ2-6
cdr3_aa: CAISESPGSSGANVLTF
cdr3_nt: TGTGCCATCAGTGAGTCACCGGGGTCCTCTGGGGCCAACGTCCTGACTTTC

d_call: .
clone_size: .
v_call: TRBV28
j_call: TRBJ1-6
cdr3_aa: CASSADARYIHF
cdr3_nt: TGTGCCAGCAGCGCGGACGCCCGGTATATCCACTTT

d_call: .
clone_size: once
v_call: TRBV19
j_call: TRBJ2-7
cdr3_aa: CASSERPFGGASAYEQYF
cdr3_nt: TGTGCCAGTAGTGAGCGCCCCTTTGGGGGCGCAAGTGCCTACGAGCAGTACTTC

d_call: .
clone_size: .
v_call: TRBV30
j_call: TRBJ2-1
cdr3_aa: CAWSLGPNEQFF
cdr3_nt: TGTGCCTGGAGTTTAGGCCCCAATGAGCAGTTCTTC

d_call: TRBD1
clone_size: few
v_call: TRBV6-8
j_call: TRBJ1-1
cdr3_aa: CASSASGGETEAFF
cdr3_nt: TGTGCCAGCAGCGCTTCAGGGGGCGAGACTGAAGCTTTCTTT

d_call: .
clone_size: medium-sized
v_call: TRBV12-2
j_call: TRBJ1-6
cdr3_aa: CATAATGGFFDSPLHF
cdr3_nt: TGTGCCACCGCCGCGACAGGGGGTTTTTTTGATTCACCCCTCCACTTT

d_call: .
clone_size: .
v_call: TRBV6-8
j_call: TRBJ1-6
cdr3_aa: CASSASGTLSSPLHF
cdr3_nt: TGTGCCAGCAGTGCTTCCGGGACCCTGAGTTCACCCCTCCACTTT

d_call: .
clone_size: few
v_call: TRBV11-3
j_call: TRBJ2-3
cdr3_aa: CASSHAGGGNTDTQYF
cdr3_nt: TGTGCCAGCAGCCACGCGGGTGGCGGCAATACAGATACGCAGTATTTT

d_call: .
clone_size: .
v_call: TRBV28
j_call: TRBJ1-2
cdr3_aa: CASSTVGNANYGYTF
cdr3_nt: TGTGCCAGCAGTACCGTCGGAAACGCTAACTATGGCTACACCTTC

d_call: .
clone_size: .
v_call: TRBV28
j_call: TRBJ1-2
cdr3_aa: CASCGGQVYGYTF
cdr3_nt: TGTGCCTCCTGTGGCGGGCAGGTCTATGGCTACACCTTC

d_call: TRBD2
clone_size: .
v_call: TRBV6-8
j_call: TRBJ2-1
cdr3_aa: CASSYSISSGGSLFF
cdr3_nt: TGTGCCAGCAGTTACTCGATCTCCAGCGGGGGGTCCCTTTTCTTC

d_call: .
clone_size: .
v_call: TRBV11-3
j_call: TRBJ2-2
cdr3_aa: CASSPSRNTGELFF
cdr3_nt: TGTGCCAGCAGCCCATCTCGGAACACCGGGGAGCTGTTTTTT

d_call: TRBD1
clone_size: few
v_call: TRBV11-3
j_call: TRBJ2-7
cdr3_aa: CASSLDRGPYEQYF
cdr3_nt: TGTGCCAGCAGCTTAGACAGGGGGCCCTACGAGCAGTACTTC

d_call: TRBD2
clone_size: .
v_call: TRBV11-3
j_call: TRBJ2-5
cdr3_aa: CASSLTASGHQETQYF
cdr3_nt: TGTGCCAGCAGCTTAACGGCTAGCGGCCACCAAGAGACCCAGTACTTC

d_call: TRBD1
clone_size: .
v_call: TRBV5-1
j_call: TRBJ1-4
cdr3_aa: CASSPGTANEKLFF
cdr3_nt: TGCGCCAGCAGCCCCGGGACAGCTAATGAAAAACTGTTTTTT

d_call: .
clone_size: few
v_call: TRBV4-1
j_call: TRBJ2-6
cdr3_aa: CASSQDRRGYGANVLTF
cdr3_nt: TGCGCCAGCAGCCAAGATAGAAGGGGCTACGGGGCCAACGTCCTGACTTTC

d_call: .
clone_size: .
v_call: TRBV6-8
j_call: TRBJ1-2
cdr3_aa: CASSAEGFNYGYTF
cdr3_nt: TGTGCCAGCAGTGCGGAGGGCTTTAACTATGGCTACACCTTC

d_call: .
clone_size: .
v_call: TRBV7-6
j_call: TRBJ1-2
cdr3_aa: CASSRHDRDRYGYTF
cdr3_nt: TGTGCCAGCAGCCGCCACGATCGGGACCGCTATGGCTACACCTTC